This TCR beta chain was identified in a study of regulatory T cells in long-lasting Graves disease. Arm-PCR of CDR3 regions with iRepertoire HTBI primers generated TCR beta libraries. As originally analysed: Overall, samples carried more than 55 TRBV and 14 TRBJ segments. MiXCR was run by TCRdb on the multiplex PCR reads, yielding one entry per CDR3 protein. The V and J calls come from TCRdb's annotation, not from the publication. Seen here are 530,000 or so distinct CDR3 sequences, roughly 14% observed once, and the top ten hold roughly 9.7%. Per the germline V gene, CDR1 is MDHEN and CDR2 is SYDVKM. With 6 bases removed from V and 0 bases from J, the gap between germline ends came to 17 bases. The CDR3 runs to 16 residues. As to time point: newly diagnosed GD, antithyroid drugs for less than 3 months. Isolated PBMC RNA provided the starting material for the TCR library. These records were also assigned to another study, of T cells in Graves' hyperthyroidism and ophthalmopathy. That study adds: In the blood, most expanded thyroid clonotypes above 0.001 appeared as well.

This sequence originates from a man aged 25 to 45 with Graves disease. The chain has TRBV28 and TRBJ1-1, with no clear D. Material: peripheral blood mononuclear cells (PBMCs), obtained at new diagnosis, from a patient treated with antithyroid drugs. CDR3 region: CASRPERGRLNTEAFF. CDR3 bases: TGTGCCAGCAGACCCGAAAGAGGCAGATTGAACACTGAAGCTTTCTTT.